This entry features one T cell receptor beta chain sequence. This CDR3 contains 15 residues. V was shortened by 2 bases and J by 2 bases, with 13 bases between the two germline ends. CDR1 SGHTA and CDR2 FQGTGA come from the germline V gene. This sample was included in a study of blood T cell repertoires in COVID-19. TCRdb's table, derived via immunoSEQ multiplex PCR, lists solely in-frame clones and lacks some. The data show about 270,000 clones, 65% to 90% seen once. The chain carries TRBV7-3 and TRBJ2-7; D is possibly TRBD2 (6 bases). Sequencing was done on a sample of peripheral blood. This clonotype was sampled from a human donor in a cohort sampled during active COVID-19. CDR3 coding DNA: TGTGCCAGCAGCTTATACGGGAGTACAGCCTACGAGCAGTACTTC. Translating gives CASSLYGSTAYEQYF.